This T cell receptor (beta chain) was obtained from a study of patients and donors after allogeneic stem cell transplantation. TCRdb ran MiXCR on the RT-PCR reads and lists one entry per CDR3 protein. The repertoire holds about a million distinct CDR3 sequences, about 20% seen once, with 5% to 7.5% in the top ten. In germline, CDR1 is MNHNS, CDR2 SASEGT. V lost 6 bases, J lost 4 bases, and 12 bases lay in between. This CDR3 is built from 13 residues. The receptor comes from a human donor who was either an allogeneic HSCT recipient or a stem cell or donor lymphocyte infusion donor (not recorded which). It is not recorded whose cells these are; they may come from a transplant donor. The chain combines TRBV6-1 with TRBJ1-2; D unclear. Sequenced input: blood, either unsorted or a sorted T cell fraction (not recorded which). The CDR3 is CASRPSTAYGYTF. The CDR3 DNA reads as TGTGCCAGCAGACCCTCGACTGCCTATGGCTACACCTTC.